This T cell receptor beta chain was found in a study of blood T cell repertoires in COVID-19. Overall study: The analysed material was cDNA or gDNA that came from T cells, B-cell-depleted T cells, or PBMCs.

Trimming removed 5 bases at V and 6 bases at J, with 18 bases between. Germline-derived CDR1 and CDR2 are SGHTA and FQGTGA. The CDR3 totals 15 residues. This clone was detected once. The table came from immunoSEQ multiplex PCR; TCRdb's copy has only in-frame clones and leaves some out. The sample yields 400,000 to 500,000 clones, more than 70% seen once. This study enrolled people aged about 18 to 90 from about two dozen US geographic areas. Cohorts were assigned according to the clinical history that participants reported. Before they entered the study, exposed participants had met a COVID-19 case within 2 weeks.

The sample taken for sequencing was PBMCs or T cells enriched from blood (not recorded which). This clonotype was obtained from a woman aged 18-35 years who had been exposed to COVID-19. V gene TRBV7-3 combines with J gene TRBJ2-3; a weak D match, TRBD1 (6 bases). CDR3 protein: CASSLRTQGMDTQYF. CDR3 DNA sequence: TGTGCCAGCAGCCTTCGGACCCAGGGGATGGATACGCAGTATTTT.